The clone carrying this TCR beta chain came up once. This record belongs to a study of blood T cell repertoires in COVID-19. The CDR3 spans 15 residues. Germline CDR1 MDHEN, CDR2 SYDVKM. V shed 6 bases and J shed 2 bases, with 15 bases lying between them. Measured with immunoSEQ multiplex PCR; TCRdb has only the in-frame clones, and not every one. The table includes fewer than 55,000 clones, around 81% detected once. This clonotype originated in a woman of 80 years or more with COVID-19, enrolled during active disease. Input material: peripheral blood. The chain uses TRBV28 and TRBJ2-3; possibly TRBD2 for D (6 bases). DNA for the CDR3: TGTGCCAGCAGCTATAGGGGACTTTCCACAGATACGCAGTATTTT. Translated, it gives CASSYRGLSTDTQYF.